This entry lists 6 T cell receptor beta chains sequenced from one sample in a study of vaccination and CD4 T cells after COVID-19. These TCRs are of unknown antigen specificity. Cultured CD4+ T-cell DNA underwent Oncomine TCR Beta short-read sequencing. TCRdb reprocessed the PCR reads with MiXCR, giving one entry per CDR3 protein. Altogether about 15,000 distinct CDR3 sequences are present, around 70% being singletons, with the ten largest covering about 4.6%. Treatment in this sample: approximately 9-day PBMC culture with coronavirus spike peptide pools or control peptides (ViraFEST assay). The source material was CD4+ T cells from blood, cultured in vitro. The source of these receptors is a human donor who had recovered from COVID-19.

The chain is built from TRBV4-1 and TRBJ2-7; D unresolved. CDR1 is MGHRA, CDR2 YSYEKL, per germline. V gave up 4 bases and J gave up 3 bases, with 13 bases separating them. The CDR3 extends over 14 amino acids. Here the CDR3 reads CASSLDTEIYEQYF. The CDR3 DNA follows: TGCGCCAGCAGCCTAGACACGGAAATCTACGAGCAGTACTTC.

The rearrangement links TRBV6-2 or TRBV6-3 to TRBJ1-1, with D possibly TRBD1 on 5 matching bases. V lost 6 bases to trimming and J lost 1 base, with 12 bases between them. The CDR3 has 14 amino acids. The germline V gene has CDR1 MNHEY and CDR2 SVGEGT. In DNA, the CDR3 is TGTGCCAGCAGGAAGTCACAGGAGAACACTGAAGCTTTCTTT. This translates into CASRKSQENTEAFF.

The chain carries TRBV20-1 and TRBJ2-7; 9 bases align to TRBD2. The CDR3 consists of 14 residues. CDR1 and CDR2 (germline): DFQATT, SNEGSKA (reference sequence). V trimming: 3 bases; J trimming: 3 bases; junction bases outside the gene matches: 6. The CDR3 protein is CSARPFSGSYEQYF. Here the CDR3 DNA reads TGCAGTGCTAGGCCGTTTAGCGGGAGCTACGAGCAGTACTTC.

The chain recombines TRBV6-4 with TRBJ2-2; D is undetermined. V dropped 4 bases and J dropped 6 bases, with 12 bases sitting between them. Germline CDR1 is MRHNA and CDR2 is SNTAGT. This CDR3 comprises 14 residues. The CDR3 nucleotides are TGTGCCAGCAGTGTCTCCTCGGACCCCGGGGAGCTGTTTTTT. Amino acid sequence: CASSVSSDPGELFF.

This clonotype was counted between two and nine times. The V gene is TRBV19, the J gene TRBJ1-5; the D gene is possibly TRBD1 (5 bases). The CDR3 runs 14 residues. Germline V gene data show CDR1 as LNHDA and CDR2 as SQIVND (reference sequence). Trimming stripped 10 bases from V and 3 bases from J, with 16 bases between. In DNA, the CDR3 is TGTGCCACAGTGTCAGGGATCATCAATCAGCCCCAGCATTTT. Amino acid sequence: CATVSGIINQPQHF.

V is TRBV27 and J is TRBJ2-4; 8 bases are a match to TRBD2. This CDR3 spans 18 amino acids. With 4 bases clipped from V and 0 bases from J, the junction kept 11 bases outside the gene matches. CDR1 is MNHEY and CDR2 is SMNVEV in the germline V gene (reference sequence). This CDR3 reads CASSSGTSGTSAKNIQYF. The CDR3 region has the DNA TGTGCCAGCAGTTCAGGAACTAGCGGAACCTCAGCCAAAAACATTCAGTACTTC.